This TCR beta chain was identified in a study of blood T cell repertoires in COVID-19. Only in-frame clones appear in the TCRdb table, and some are missing; sequencing was by immunoSEQ multiplex PCR. The data show approximately 270,000 clones, 70% to 90% seen once. The CDR3 consists of 15 residues. Germline CDR1 reads KGHSH; CDR2 reads LQKENI. Trimming shortened V by 0 bases and J by 1 base, and 9 bases separated the two germline ends. Sequencing input: PBMCs or T cells enriched from blood (not recorded which). This chain uses TRBV18 with TRBJ2-5; D possibly corresponds to TRBD1 (6 bases). The sequence came from a woman aged 45-65 years who had recovered from COVID-19. The CDR3 region is CASSPPGHLQETQYF. CDR3 coding DNA: TGTGCCAGCTCACCACCGGGACACCTCCAAGAGACCCAGTACTTC.